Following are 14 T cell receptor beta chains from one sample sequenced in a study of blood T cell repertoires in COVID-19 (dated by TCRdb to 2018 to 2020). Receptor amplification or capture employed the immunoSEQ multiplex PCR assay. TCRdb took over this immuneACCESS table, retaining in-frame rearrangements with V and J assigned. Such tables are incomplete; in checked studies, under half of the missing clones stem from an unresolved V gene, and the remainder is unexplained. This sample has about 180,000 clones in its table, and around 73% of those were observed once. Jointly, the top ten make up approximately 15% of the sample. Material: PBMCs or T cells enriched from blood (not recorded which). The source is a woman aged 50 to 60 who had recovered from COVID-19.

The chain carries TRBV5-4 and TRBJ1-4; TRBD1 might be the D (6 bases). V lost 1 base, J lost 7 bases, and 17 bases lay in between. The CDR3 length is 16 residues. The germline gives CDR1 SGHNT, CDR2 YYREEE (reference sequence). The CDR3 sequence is CASSLFTGSRSEKLFF. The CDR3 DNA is TGTGCCAGCAGCTTGTTTACAGGGAGTCGCTCTGAAAAACTGTTTTTT.

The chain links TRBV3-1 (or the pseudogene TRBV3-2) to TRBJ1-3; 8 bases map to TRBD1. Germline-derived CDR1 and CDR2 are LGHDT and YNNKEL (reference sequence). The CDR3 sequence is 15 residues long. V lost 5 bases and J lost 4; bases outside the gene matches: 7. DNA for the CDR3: TGTGCCAGCAGCGTGCCGACAGGGGCGGGAAACACCATATATTTT. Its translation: CASSVPTGAGNTIYF.

CDR3 loop: CASSPPGTGGDIQYF. The CDR3 coding sequence is TGTGCCAGCTCACCACCGGGGACAGGGGGGGACATTCAGTACTTC. V is TRBV18 and J is TRBJ2-4, with 11 bases aligning to TRBD1. The CDR3 spans 15 residues. CDR1 is KGHSH and CDR2 is LQKENI in the germline V gene. The ends lost 0 bases at V and 8 bases at J; junction bases unmatched: 3.

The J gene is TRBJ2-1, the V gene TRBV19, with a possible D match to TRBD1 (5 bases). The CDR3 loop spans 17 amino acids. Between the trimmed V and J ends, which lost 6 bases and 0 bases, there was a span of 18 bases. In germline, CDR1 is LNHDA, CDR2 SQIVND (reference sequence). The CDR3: CASSRTGAGFSYNEQFF. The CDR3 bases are TGTGCCAGTAGCCGCACAGGCGCAGGGTTCTCCTACAATGAGCAGTTCTTC.

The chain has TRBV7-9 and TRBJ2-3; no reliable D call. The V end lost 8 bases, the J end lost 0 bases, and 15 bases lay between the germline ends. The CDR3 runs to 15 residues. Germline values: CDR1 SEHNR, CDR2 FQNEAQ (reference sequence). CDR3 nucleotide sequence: TGTGCCAGCGCACGAGGAGTTCCTAGCACAGATACGCAGTATTTT. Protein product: CASARGVPSTDTQYF.

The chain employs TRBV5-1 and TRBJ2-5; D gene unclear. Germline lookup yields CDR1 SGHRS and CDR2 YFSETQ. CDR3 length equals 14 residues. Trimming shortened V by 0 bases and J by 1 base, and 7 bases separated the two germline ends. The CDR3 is CASSLEQLQETQYF. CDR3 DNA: TGCGCCAGCAGCTTGGAACAGCTCCAAGAGACCCAGTACTTC.

The CDR3 is CASRGTSTYEQYF. CDR3 sequence (DNA): TGTGCCAGCAGAGGGACAAGTACCTACGAGCAGTACTTC. This sequence joins TRBV12-3 or TRBV12-4 and TRBJ2-7; possible D gene TRBD1, 6 bases. The CDR3 is made up of 13 amino acids. The V end lost 6 bases, the J end lost 2 bases, and 11 bases lay between the germline ends.

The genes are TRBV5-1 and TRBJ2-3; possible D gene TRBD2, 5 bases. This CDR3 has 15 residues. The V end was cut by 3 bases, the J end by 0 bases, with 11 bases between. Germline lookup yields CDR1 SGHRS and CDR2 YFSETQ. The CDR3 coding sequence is TGCGCCAGCAGCTCGAGCGGAGCTAGCACAGATACGCAGTATTTT. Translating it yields CASSSSGASTDTQYF.

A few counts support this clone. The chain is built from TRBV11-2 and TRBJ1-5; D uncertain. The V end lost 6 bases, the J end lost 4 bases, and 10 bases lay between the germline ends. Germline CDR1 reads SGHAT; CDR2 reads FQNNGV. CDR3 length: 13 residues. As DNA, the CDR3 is TGTGCCAGCAGTTACGACGGGAATCAGCCCCAGCATTTT. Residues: CASSYDGNQPQHF.

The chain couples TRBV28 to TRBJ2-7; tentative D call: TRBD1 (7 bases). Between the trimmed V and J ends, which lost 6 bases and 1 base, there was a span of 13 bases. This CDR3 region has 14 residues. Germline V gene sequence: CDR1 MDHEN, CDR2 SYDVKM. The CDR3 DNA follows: TGTGCCAGCAGCCGGCGGGGACAGTCCTACGAGCAGTACTTC. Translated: CASSRRGQSYEQYF.

The DNA of the CDR3 is TGTGCCAGCAGCCTTAAATCTGATCAGCCCCAGCATTTT. It translates to CASSLKSDQPQHF. The chain employs TRBV3-1 (or the pseudogene TRBV3-2) and TRBJ1-5; no definite D call. The CDR3 covers 13 residues. The V end lost 4 bases, the J end lost 5 bases, and 9 bases lay between the germline ends. Germline loops: CDR1 LGHDT, CDR2 YNNKEL (reference sequence).

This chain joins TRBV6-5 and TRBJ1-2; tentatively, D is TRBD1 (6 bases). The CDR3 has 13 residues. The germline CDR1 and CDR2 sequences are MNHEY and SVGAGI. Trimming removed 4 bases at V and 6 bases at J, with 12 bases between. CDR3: CASSSTGRDGYTF. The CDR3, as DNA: TGTGCCAGCAGTTCGACAGGCCGTGATGGCTACACCTTC.

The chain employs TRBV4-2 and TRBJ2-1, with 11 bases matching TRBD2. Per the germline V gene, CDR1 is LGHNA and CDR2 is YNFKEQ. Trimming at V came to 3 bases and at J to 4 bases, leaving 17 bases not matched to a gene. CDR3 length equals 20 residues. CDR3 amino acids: CASSHPKLTSGTPKYNEQFF. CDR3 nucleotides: TGTGCCAGCAGCCATCCAAAGCTGACTAGCGGGACCCCGAAGTACAATGAGCAGTTCTTC.

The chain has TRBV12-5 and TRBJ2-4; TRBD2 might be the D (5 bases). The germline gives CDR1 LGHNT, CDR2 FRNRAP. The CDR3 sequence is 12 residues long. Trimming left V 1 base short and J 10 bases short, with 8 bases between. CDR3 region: CASGLETGIQYF. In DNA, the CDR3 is TGTGCTAGTGGTTTGGAGACGGGAATTCAGTACTTC.